This TCR beta chain was profiled in a study of shared clonotypes between healthy human individuals. Whole-study findings and limits: The authors expected sequencing depth to affect clonotype sharing among donors. The donor pool, a small one, limited the genetic and exposure-history diversity represented.

On this clone: Its specificity is unknown.

Recent acute infections and vaccinations were absent in the healthy HIV-negative adult donors. The CDR3 consists of 13 residues. V lost 6 bases, J lost 5 bases, and 10 bases lay in between. Germline V CDR1 and CDR2: MNHNS, SASEGT. TCRdb keeps only in-frame clones here, not all; method: immunoSEQ multiplex PCR. The data hold about a million clones, with around 77% observed a single time. The receptor comes from a man younger than 30 in good health. Some clones in this sample may be carry-over from other donors' samples. The sequenced sample consisted of memory CD4+ T cells from PBMCs. The subset here: CD45RA-negative fraction. The chain employs TRBV6-1 and TRBJ1-4; no definite D call. Here the CDR3 reads CASRRHENEKLFF. In nucleotides, the CDR3 is TGTGCCAGCAGGCGGCATGAGAATGAAAAACTGTTTTTT.